This TCR beta chain was profiled in a study of shared clonotypes between healthy human individuals. Donors were healthy HIV-negative adults without recent acute infections or vaccinations. Some clones are missing from TCRdb's copy, which holds only in-frame ones; the method was immunoSEQ multiplex PCR. This sample has roughly 2,500,000 clones; under 95% occur once, and the top ten carry 0.36%. General study results and limits: Sorted-subset samples were not fully sequenced, rarefaction indicated.

Germline CDR1 and CDR2: SGHVS and FQNEAQ. The V gene lost 6 bases and the J gene lost 1 base, with 19 bases spanning the gap. This CDR3 has 16 amino acids. Comments on this clone: Its antigen is still unknown.

The receptor's source is a man aged 18 to 29 in good health. Some clones in this sample may be carry-over from other donors' samples. The sample was naive CD4+ T cells from PBMCs. Sample subset: CD45RA+ positively selected. V usage is TRBV7-8 and J usage is TRBJ2-7, with D perhaps assigned TRBD1 or TRBD2 (5 bases each). CDR3 nucleotides: TGTGCCAGCAGTCAAGATGGGGGAGTGGCATCCTACGAGCAGTACTTC. Amino acid sequence: CASSQDGGVASYEQYF.